Below, 2 T cell receptor beta chains from the same sample are listed, as sequenced in a study of Ad26.COV2.S vaccination and SARS-CoV-2 variants. Specified treatment: some 20 received Ad26.COV2.S at low or high dose, single or two shots; about five received placebo; per-sample allocation not given. Sampling occurred on day 63 after the first vaccine or placebo injection. Clones were read by immunoSEQ multiplex PCR, and TCRdb kept only the in-frame ones, dropping some. The sample has 360,000 or so clones, about nine tenths seen once. The material was peripheral blood, obtained in a trial of Ad26.COV2.S vaccine versus placebo. The receptors originated from a person between 18 and 65 years old who received the Ad26.COV2.S COVID-19 vaccine or a placebo.

This clone has just a few counts. This same CDR3 is encoded by further DNA sequences in the sample. V usage is TRBV5-1 and J usage is TRBJ2-5; no firm D call. V dropped 3 bases and J dropped 1 base, with 1 base sitting between them. Per germline, CDR1 SGHRS and CDR2 YFSETQ. The CDR3 length is 11 residues. The CDR3 DNA follows: TGCGCCAGCAGCTCCCAAGAGACCCAGTACTTC. Protein sequence: CASSSQETQYF. Filled out from reference TRBV5-1 and TRBJ2-5, the complete variable domain reads KAGVTQTPRYLIKTRGQQVTLSCSPISGHRSVSWYQQTPGQGLQFLFEYFSETQRNKGNFPGRFSGRQFSNSRSEMNVSTLELGDSALYLCASSSQETQYFGPGTRLLVL.

Details on this clone: The same CDR3 can be traced to other DNA sequences in this sample. The chain links TRBV4-1 to TRBJ2-7, with D tentatively TRBD1 (6 bases). Trimming took 2 bases from V and 5 from J, leaving 10 bases between them. Germline V gene data show CDR1 as MGHRA and CDR2 as YSYEKL. The CDR3 consists of 13 residues. The CDR3 sequence: CASSQTGLNEQYF. CDR3 nucleotide sequence: TGCGCCAGCAGCCAAACAGGGCTCAACGAGCAGTACTTC.